Described below is a single TCR beta chain sequence and its context. The sample comes from a study of blood T cell repertoires in COVID-19. In the original processing: Reference gene primer amplification gave nucleated cell count estimates. Libraries were prepared by immunoSEQ multiplex PCR; TCRdb keeps only in-frame clonotypes and omits some of them. V, J and clone size derive from that table, while D and trimming were established from the DNA sequence. This sample has approximately 400,000 clones, with about nine tenths found just once. This CDR3 is 14 amino acids long. Looked up from germline, CDR1 is MNHEY and CDR2 is SVGAGI. V was pared by 2 bases and J by 3 bases, with 11 bases between. Seattle participants joined during active infection and were tracked over time.

The TCR comes from a woman between 50 and 59 years old with COVID-19, enrolled during active disease. V usage is TRBV6-5 and J usage is TRBJ2-7; a weak D match, TRBD1 (5 bases). The sequenced sample consisted of peripheral blood. CDR3 region: CASSYRQGIYEQYF. The DNA of the CDR3 is TGTGCCAGCAGTTACCGCCAGGGCATCTACGAGCAGTACTTC.